One and the same sample provided the 32 T cell receptor beta chains below, sequenced in a study of type 1 regulatory T cells. These receptors' antigens are unknown. Via MiXCR, TCRdb re-called the reads, giving one row per CDR3 protein. This table holds about 67,000 distinct CDR3 sequences, roughly 49% found once. The specimen sequenced was cultured non-Tr1 T cells, either the whole culture or a sorted T cell fraction (not recorded which). The source is a human donor in good health.

This clonotype has only a few counts. V gene TRBV12-3 or TRBV12-4 combines with J gene TRBJ2-7; D not certain. This CDR3 is 12 amino acids long. Trimming stripped 2 bases from V and 5 bases from J, with 7 bases between. CDR3 loop: CASSLKGHEQYF. CDR3 in DNA: TGTGCCAGCAGTTTAAAGGGCCACGAGCAGTACTTC.

This chain connects TRBV10-3 to TRBJ1-5; D remains ambiguous. CDR1 ENHRY and CDR2 SYGVKD come from the germline V gene. The CDR3 contains 13 residues. The ends were cut back, 4 bases at V and 3 bases at J, with 7 bases in the middle. The CDR3 region is CAISGTSNQPQHF. The CDR3 DNA reads TGTGCCATCAGTGGGACCTCCAATCAGCCCCAGCATTTT.

CDR3 sequence: CSARGTSKSGELFF. CDR3 sequence (DNA): TGCAGTGCTAGAGGGACTAGTAAGAGCGGGGAGCTGTTTTTT. The rearrangement uses TRBV20-1 and TRBJ2-2; 7 bases map to TRBD2. The J segment lost 7 bases and the V segment lost 1 base, leaving 6 bases of the junction unmatched. CDR1 DFQATT and CDR2 SNEGSKA come from the germline V gene (reference sequence). This CDR3 has 14 amino acids.

This clonotype was recorded a few times. This chain links TRBV11-2 with TRBJ2-3; TRBD2 is a possible D gene (6 bases). This CDR3 is built from 14 residues. V lost 4 bases to trimming and J lost 6 bases, with 14 bases between them. Per germline, CDR1 SGHAT and CDR2 FQNNGV. The CDR3 coding sequence is TGTGCCAGCAGCTACAGACTAGGGGTCGATACGCAGTATTTT. It yields the protein CASSYRLGVDTQYF.

V and J are TRBV5-6 and TRBJ2-2, with D perhaps matching TRBD2 (5 bases). V was clipped by 0 bases and J by 4 bases, with 10 bases between them. The CDR3 runs to 15 residues. Germline V gene lookup returns CDR1 SGHDT and CDR2 YYEEEE. CDR3 region: CASSLVGKATGELFF. The CDR3 DNA reads TGTGCCAGCAGCTTGGTCGGGAAGGCCACCGGGGAGCTGTTTTTT.

The genes are TRBV5-6 and TRBJ1-1; the D is unclear. V dropped 4 bases and J dropped 5 bases, with 12 bases sitting between them. Germline assignment: CDR1 SGHDT and CDR2 YYEEEE. CDR3 length: 13 residues. The CDR3 DNA is TGTGCCAGCAGCCCCGGACCGGGGACTGAAGCTTTCTTT. Residues: CASSPGPGTEAFF.

J is TRBJ1-5 and V is TRBV7-9; a weak D match, TRBD1 (5 bases). Per the germline V gene, CDR1 is SEHNR and CDR2 is FQNEAQ (reference sequence). The CDR3 covers 12 residues. V dropped 4 bases and J dropped 12 bases, with 13 bases sitting between them. CDR3 amino acids: CASSSRRGFQHF. The CDR3 DNA is TGTGCCAGCAGCTCACGACGGGGCTTCCAGCATTTT.

The CDR3 nucleotides are TGTGCCATCAGTGATGACAGGAGGGGTGAAAAACTGTTTTTT. Protein product: CAISDDRRGEKLFF. The V gene is TRBV10-3, the J gene TRBJ1-4, with D tentatively TRBD1 (6 bases). Trimming shortened V by 3 bases and J by 7 bases, and 12 bases separated the two germline ends. The CDR3 spans 14 residues. Per the germline V gene, CDR1 is ENHRY and CDR2 is SYGVKD.

This clonotype showed up many times. The rearrangement joins TRBV7-9 to TRBJ1-5; D uncertain. V lost 1 base, J lost 13 bases, and 8 bases lay in between. Germline V lookup: CDR1 SEHNR, CDR2 FQNEAQ (reference sequence). The CDR3 is made up of 11 amino acids. CDR3 sequence (DNA): TGTGCCAGCAGCTTAGAAGGGATTCAGCATTTT. Amino acids: CASSLEGIQHF.

This clonotype was counted only a few times. The chain employs TRBV7-2 and TRBJ1-3, with unresolved D. Per the germline V gene, CDR1 is SGHTA and CDR2 is FQGNSA. The V and J ends lost 2 bases and 5 bases respectively, with 7 bases between them. The CDR3 totals 13 residues. In DNA form, the CDR3 reads TGTGCCAGCAGCTTAAGGGCCAGAAACACCATATATTTT. This gives the protein CASSLRARNTIYF.

V and J are TRBV7-9 and TRBJ2-1; 10 bases are shared with TRBD2. The CDR3 contains 17 residues. Germline CDR1 SEHNR, CDR2 FQNEAQ (reference sequence). Germline trimming cut 3 bases from V and 4 bases from J; bases unmatched to any gene: 9. The CDR3 DNA reads as TGTGCCAGCAGCTTTAGCGGGGGGTCCTTGCCTTACAATGAGCAGTTCTTC. Its translation: CASSFSGGSLPYNEQFF. Filled out from reference TRBV7-9 and TRBJ2-1, the complete variable domain reads DTGVSQNPRHKITKRGQNVTFRCDPISEHNRLYWYRQTLGQGPEFLTYFQNEAQLEKSRLLSDRFSAERPKGSFSTLEIQRTEQGDSAMYLCASSFSGGSLPYNEQFFGPGTRLTVL.

V is TRBV5-8 and J is TRBJ2-1; possibly TRBD2 for D (6 bases). The CDR3 runs to 14 residues. Deletions cut 4 bases from V and 6 bases from J, with 14 bases between. Germline V gives CDR1 SGHTS, CDR2 YDEGEE. The CDR3 DNA follows: TGTGCCAGCAGCGGGGGGTGGGGCTTCAATGAGCAGTTCTTC. This sequence encodes CASSGGWGFNEQFF.

This chain connects TRBV20-1 to TRBJ1-2; D might be TRBD1 (6 bases). The CDR3 has 16 residues. The germline CDR1 and CDR2 sequences are DFQATT and SNEGSKA (reference sequence). V gave up 4 bases and J gave up 4 bases, with 22 bases separating them. The chain's CDR3 is CSAINGTIYRGYGYTF. The CDR3 DNA reads as TGCAGTGCTATAAACGGGACAATCTACCGCGGCTATGGCTACACCTTC.

This clonotype was seen a handful of times. The CDR3 DNA follows: TGTGCCAGCAGCCCATACATGAACACTGAAGCTTTCTTT. Protein sequence: CASSPYMNTEAFF. The rearrangement links TRBV7-2 to TRBJ1-1; D is unresolved. V dropped 5 bases and J dropped 0 bases, with 7 bases sitting between them. CDR3 size: 13 residues. In germline, CDR1 is SGHTA, CDR2 FQGNSA.

This clonotype has a handful of counts. The V gene is TRBV11-2, the J gene TRBJ2-3; D remains unclear. This CDR3 is 13 amino acids long. In germline, CDR1 is SGHAT, CDR2 FQNNGV. V was clipped by 0 bases and J by 2 bases, with 3 bases between them. This chain's CDR3 is CASSLDFTDTQYF. CDR3 nucleotides: TGTGCCAGCAGCTTAGATTTCACAGATACGCAGTATTTT. The full variable domain, with the rest looked up from reference TRBV11-2 and TRBJ2-3, is EAGVAQSPRYKIIEKRQSVAFWCNPISGHATLYWYQQILGQGPKLLIQFQNNGVVDDSQLPKDRFSAERLKGVDSTLKIQPAKLEDSAVYLCASSLDFTDTQYFGPGTRLTVL.

This chain uses TRBV4-2 with TRBJ2-3, with TRBD2 matching 9 bases. Looked up from germline, CDR1 is LGHNA and CDR2 is YNFKEQ. CDR3 length: 17 residues. The ends lost 1 base at V and 4 bases at J; junction bases unmatched: 9. The CDR3 nucleotides read TGTGCCAGCAGCCAAGGAACGCAGCGGGGGGTGGCAGATACGCAGTATTTT. This gives the protein CASSQGTQRGVADTQYF.

In this sample, this clonotype turned up once. The chain recombines TRBV25-1 with TRBJ2-1; tentatively, D is TRBD1 (6 bases). The V and J ends lost 6 bases and 9 bases respectively, with 15 bases between them. The CDR3 has 13 amino acids. Germline assignment: CDR1 MGHDK and CDR2 SYGVNS. CDR3 sequence reads: CASRYRVLGEQFF. CDR3 DNA sequence: TGTGCCAGCAGATACAGGGTTCTCGGTGAGCAGTTCTTC.

The rearrangement links TRBV12-3 or TRBV12-4 to TRBJ1-1; no reliable D call. Between the trimmed V and J ends, which lost 3 bases and 10 bases, there was a span of 15 bases. This CDR3 is 13 amino acids long. CDR3 residues: CASSLDESKVAFF. The DNA for the CDR3 is TGTGCCAGCAGTTTGGATGAGAGTAAGGTAGCTTTCTTT.

The V gene is TRBV5-6, the J gene TRBJ2-1, with 8 bases aligning to TRBD2. CDR3 length: 15 residues. Germline CDR1 and CDR2: SGHDT and YYEEEE. V lost 5 bases, J lost 4 bases, and 8 bases stayed unmatched. CDR3 sequence (DNA): TGTGCCAGCAGGACGCCTGGCGGGGGGTACAATGAGCAGTTCTTC. Translated: CASRTPGGGYNEQFF.

The V and J genes are TRBV10-3 and TRBJ2-2; D is possibly TRBD1 or TRBD2 (6 bases each). Germline CDR1 is ENHRY and CDR2 is SYGVKD. V lost 0 bases and J 6 bases, leaving 11 bases between the germline ends. The CDR3 consists of 15 residues. The CDR3 DNA reads as TGTGCCATCAGTGAGTCCGGGGGCTTAGCCGGGGAGCTGTTTTTT. It is translated as CAISESGGLAGELFF.

The chain is built from TRBV7-2 and TRBJ1-5, with D possibly being TRBD1 (5 bases). CDR1 SGHTA and CDR2 FQGNSA come from the germline V gene. Trimming took 1 base from V and 2 from J, leaving 21 bases between them. This CDR3 has 19 amino acids. The CDR3, as DNA: TGTGCCAGCAGCTTAGAGGATGTCAAGGGGCGAACACGCAATCAGCCCCAGCATTTT. Protein product: CASSLEDVKGRTRNQPQHF.

The genes are TRBV11-2 and TRBJ2-1; D possibly uses TRBD1 or TRBD2 (5 bases each). The CDR3 covers 16 residues. Germline values: CDR1 SGHAT, CDR2 FQNNGV. Trimming took 5 bases from V and 5 from J, leaving 19 bases between them. DNA of the CDR3: TGTGCCAGCAGCCCCGACTTGGGGGATCGCGACAATGAGCAGTTCTTC. It encodes CASSPDLGDRDNEQFF.

This chain links TRBV12-3 or TRBV12-4 with TRBJ2-7; 8 nucleotides align to TRBD1. V shed 2 bases, J shed 6 bases, and the junction held 9 bases outside the gene matches. The CDR3 covers 15 residues. CDR3 nucleotides: TGTGCCAGCAGTTTACGGGTGGCAGGGGGCGCCGAGCAGTACTTC. Translation: CASSLRVAGGAEQYF.

This rearrangement joins TRBV7-2 to TRBJ1-1; TRBD1 matches 9 bases. This CDR3 comprises 16 residues. Germline V lookup: CDR1 SGHTA, CDR2 FQGNSA. After removal of 2 bases from V and 6 bases from J, the junction contained 10 bases not matched to a gene. As DNA, the CDR3 is TGTGCCAGCAGCTTAATGGGGGCGGGACAGGGAGCTGAAGCTTTCTTT. Translating gives CASSLMGAGQGAEAFF. Full variable domain (remainder filled in from reference TRBV7-2 and TRBJ1-1): GAGVSQSPSNKVTEKGKDVELRCDPISGHTALYWYRQSLGQGLEFLIYFQGNSAPDKSGLPSDRFSAERTGGSVSTLTIQRTQQEDSAVYLCASSLMGAGQGAEAFFGQGTRLTVV.

The rearrangement links TRBV19 to TRBJ2-6; D uncertain. V lost 7 bases, J lost 3 bases, and 7 bases lay in between. This CDR3 is built from 13 residues. Germline CDR1 and CDR2: LNHDA and SQIVND (reference sequence). Here the CDR3 DNA reads TGTGCCAGTAAACTGGTTGGGGCCAACGTCCTGACTTTC. It encodes CASKLVGANVLTF.

The chain is built from TRBV19 and TRBJ2-4; D is perhaps TRBD1 (8 bases). The germline V gene encodes CDR1 LNHDA and CDR2 SQIVND (reference sequence). V lost 4 bases, J lost 6 bases, and 13 bases lay in between. This CDR3 contains 14 residues. DNA of the CDR3: TGTGCCAGTAGTAACAGGGGGGGGTTAAACATTCAGTACTTC. Amino acid sequence: CASSNRGGLNIQYF.

The CDR3 sequence is CSAASAGGPISTDTQYF. The CDR3 DNA reads TGCAGTGCCGCCTCGGCGGGGGGGCCTATTAGCACAGATACGCAGTATTTT. The rearrangement joins TRBV20-1 to TRBJ2-3, with 9 bases lining up with TRBD2. This CDR3 contains 17 residues. V gave up 6 bases and J gave up 0 bases; unmatched junction bases: 13. Germline CDR1 reads DFQATT; CDR2 reads SNEGSKA (reference sequence).

The chain carries TRBV19 and TRBJ1-6; D is undetermined. CDR3 size: 15 residues. Germline CDR1 LNHDA, CDR2 SQIVND (reference sequence). Trimming took 6 bases from V and 9 from J, leaving 18 bases between them. CDR3 residues: CASRTETWSLSPLHF. The CDR3 nucleotides read TGTGCCAGTAGAACAGAGACATGGTCTCTTTCACCCCTCCACTTT.

The chain employs TRBV6-1 and TRBJ1-6; no clear D gene. The V end was cut by 6 bases, the J end by 5 bases, with 11 bases between. Germline V gene lookup returns CDR1 MNHNS and CDR2 SASEGT. This CDR3 region has 14 residues. CDR3 protein: CASSRPADNSPLHF. Written as DNA, the CDR3 is TGTGCCAGCAGCCGACCGGCAGATAATTCACCCCTCCACTTT.

This clonotype came up a few times. The genes are TRBV28 and TRBJ2-7, with TRBD1 matching over 9 bases. V lost 6 bases and J lost 5; bases outside the gene matches: 11. The length of the CDR3 is 15 residues. Looked up from germline, CDR1 is MDHEN and CDR2 is SYDVKM. CDR3 in DNA: TGTGCCAGCAGGGAATCCGGGACAGGGCCGGACGAGCAGTACTTC. It encodes CASRESGTGPDEQYF.

The CDR3: CASSLALHGYNEQFF. The CDR3 bases are TGTGCCAGCAGTCTCGCCCTCCACGGCTACAATGAGCAGTTCTTC. The chain carries TRBV12-3 or TRBV12-4 and TRBJ2-1; D ambiguous. Trimming left V 5 bases short and J 3 bases short, with 14 bases between. This CDR3 region has 15 residues.

This clonotype was observed a handful of times. V and J are TRBV6-2 or TRBV6-3 and TRBJ1-5; D gene ambiguous. Germline-derived CDR1 and CDR2 are MNHEY and SVGEGT. V dropped 6 bases and J dropped 4 bases, with 13 bases sitting between them. The CDR3 runs to 14 residues. Here the CDR3 DNA reads TGTGCCAGCAGAGCCACCAGCGGGAATCAGCCCCAGCATTTT. Its protein product is CASRATSGNQPQHF.